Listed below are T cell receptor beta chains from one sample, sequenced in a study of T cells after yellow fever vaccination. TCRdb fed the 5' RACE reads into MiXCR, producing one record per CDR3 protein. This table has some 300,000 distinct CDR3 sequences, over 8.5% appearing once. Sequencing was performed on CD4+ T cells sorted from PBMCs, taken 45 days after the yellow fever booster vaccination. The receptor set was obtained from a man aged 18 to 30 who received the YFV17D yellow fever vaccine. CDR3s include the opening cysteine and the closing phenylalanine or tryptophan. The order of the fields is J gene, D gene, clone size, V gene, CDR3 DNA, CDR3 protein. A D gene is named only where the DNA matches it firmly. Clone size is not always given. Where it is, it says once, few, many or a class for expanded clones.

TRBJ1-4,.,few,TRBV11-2,TGTGCCAGCAGCCCAGAAAGACAGAGCGAAAAACTGTTTTTT,CASSPERQSEKLFF
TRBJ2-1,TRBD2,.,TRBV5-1,TGCGCCAGCAGAGAGGCGGGGGGGACCGTAAAGCAGTTCTTC,CASREAGGTVKQFF
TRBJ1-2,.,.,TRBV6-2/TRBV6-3,TGTGCCAGCAGCACCCTCGAGGGCGGCTATGGCTACACCTTC,CASSTLEGGYGYTF
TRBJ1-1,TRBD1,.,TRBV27,TGTGCCAGCAGTGGACAGGGGATAGGGGCTTTCTTT,CASSGQGIGAFF
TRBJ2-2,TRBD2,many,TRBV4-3,TGCGCCAGCAGCCAAGAGGGAGGGAATACCGGGGAGCTGTTTTTT,CASSQEGGNTGELFF
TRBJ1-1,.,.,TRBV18,TGTGCCAGCTCACCAGAGTTCACTGAAGCTTTCTTT,CASSPEFTEAFF
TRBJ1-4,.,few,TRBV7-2,TGTGCCAGCAGCCAGACGGGAAGGTGGGAAAAACTGTTTTTT,CASSQTGRWEKLFF
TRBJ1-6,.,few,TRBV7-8,TGTGCCAGCAGCCGTAATGGGATCGATTCACCCCTCCACTTT,CASSRNGIDSPLHF
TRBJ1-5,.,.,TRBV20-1,TGCAGTGCTCGGACTCGGCTAGGCAATCAGCCCCAGCATTTT,CSARTRLGNQPQHF
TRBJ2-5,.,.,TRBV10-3,TGTGCCATCAGTGAGTCGCCTGACAGGTTGGAGACCCAGTACTTC,CAISESPDRLETQYF
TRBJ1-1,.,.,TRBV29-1,TGCAGCGTTGCCCGGGAAATTAACACTGAAGCTTTCTTT,CSVAREINTEAFF
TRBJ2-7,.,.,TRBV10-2,TGCGCCAGCAGTGAGGTGGGACCCTACGAGCAGTACTTC,CASSEVGPYEQYF
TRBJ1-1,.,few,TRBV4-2,TGTGCCAGCAGCCAACTGGGCGTGGGGGACACTGAAGCTTTCTTT,CASSQLGVGDTEAFF
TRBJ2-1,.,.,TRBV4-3,TGCGCCAGCAGCCAAGTGCGGAGTAAGCAGTTCTTC,CASSQVRSKQFF
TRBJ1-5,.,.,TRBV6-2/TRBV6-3,TGTGCCAGCAGAAGCCCAGCCACAGGGTCCCATCAGCCCCAGCATTTT,CASRSPATGSHQPQHF
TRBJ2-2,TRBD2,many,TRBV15,TGTGCCACCAGGTTAGCGGGGGCGAACACCGGGGAGCTGTTTTTT,CATRLAGANTGELFF
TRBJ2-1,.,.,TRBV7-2,TGTGCCAGCAGCCGGACAGAGTACAATGAGCAGTTCTTC,CASSRTEYNEQFF
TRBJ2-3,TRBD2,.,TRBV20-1,TGCAGTGCTAGAAAAGCGGGGTGGGGCACAGATACGCAGTATTTT,CSARKAGWGTDTQYF
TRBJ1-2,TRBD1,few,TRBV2,TGTGCCAGCAGACACAGCCGGGACAGAAGAGGCTACACCTTC,CASRHSRDRRGYTF
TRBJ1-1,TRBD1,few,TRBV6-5,TGTGCCAGCAGTCGTCTTCCGGGACAGACTTACACTGAAGCTTTCTTT,CASSRLPGQTYTEAFF
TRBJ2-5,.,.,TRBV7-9,TGTGCCAGCATGATAACGAGGATAAATTCGGAGACCCAGTACTTC,CASMITRINSETQYF
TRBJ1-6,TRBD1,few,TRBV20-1,TGCAGTGCTACCGGGACAGGGGCAAATTCACCCCTCCACTTT,CSATGTGANSPLHF
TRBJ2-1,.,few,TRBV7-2,TGTGCCAGCAGCTTATTGGGCGCGAGTGAGATTTACAATGAGCAGTTCTTC,CASSLLGASEIYNEQFF
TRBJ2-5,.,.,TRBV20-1,TGCAGTGCTAACCGTGCGCAAGAGACCCAGTACTTC,CSANRAQETQYF
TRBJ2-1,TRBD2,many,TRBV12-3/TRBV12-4,TGTGCCAGCAGTCGGAGCGGGGGGGCCTACAATGAGCAGTTCTTC,CASSRSGGAYNEQFF
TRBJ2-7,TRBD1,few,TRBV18,TGTGCCAGCTCCGCGACAGGGGCGTTACGCGAGCAGTACTTC,CASSATGALREQYF
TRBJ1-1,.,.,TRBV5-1,TGCGCCAGCAGCTTGGCCAGGGGCTTGACTGAAGCTTTCTTT,CASSLARGLTEAFF
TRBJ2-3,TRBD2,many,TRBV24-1,TGTGCCACCAGTGATGACCTAGCGGGGGACACAGATACGCAGTATTTT,CATSDDLAGDTDTQYF
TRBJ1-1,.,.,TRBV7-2,TGTGCCAGCAGCTTAGCGGAAGCAGTTCGTGCTTTCTTT,CASSLAEAVRAFF
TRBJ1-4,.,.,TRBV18,TGTGCCAGCTCACAGGGGATCAATGAAAAACTGTTTTTT,CASSQGINEKLFF
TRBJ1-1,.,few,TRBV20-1,TGCAGTGCTAGGGTCGGGGCCCCGAACACTGAAGCTTTCTTT,CSARVGAPNTEAFF
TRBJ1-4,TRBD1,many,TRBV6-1,TGTGCCAGCAGTGACCTGACAGGGGAGGACGAAAAACTGTTTTTT,CASSDLTGEDEKLFF
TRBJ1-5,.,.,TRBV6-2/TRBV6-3,TGTGCCAGCAGTCCTCCAGGGGCGGTTCAGCCCCAGCATTTT,CASSPPGAVQPQHF
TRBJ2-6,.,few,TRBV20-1,TGCAGTGCTAGAGATCCCCCGAGTAGGGGGGCCAACGTCCTGACTTTC,CSARDPPSRGANVLTF
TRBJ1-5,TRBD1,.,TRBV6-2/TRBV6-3,TGTGCCAGCAGTCCGTCAGGGGGCTTTAGCAATCAGCCCCAGCATTTT,CASSPSGGFSNQPQHF
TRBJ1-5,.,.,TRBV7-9,TGTGCCAGCAGCTTGGGGTGGGTCGATCAGCCCCAGCATTTT,CASSLGWVDQPQHF
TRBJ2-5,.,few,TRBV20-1,TGCAGTGCTAGGATGGTAGGACAGACCCAGTACTTC,CSARMVGQTQYF
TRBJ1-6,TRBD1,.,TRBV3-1,TGTGCCAGCAGCTACTTGACAGGGGTCGGATCACCCCTCCACTTT,CASSYLTGVGSPLHF
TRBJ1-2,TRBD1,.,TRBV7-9,TGTGCCAGCAGCTTCGGGACAGGGGGCCCTTTGGGTGGCTACACCTTC,CASSFGTGGPLGGYTF
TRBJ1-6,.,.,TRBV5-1,TGCGCCAGCAGCCCTCGACAGGAATCACCCCTCCACTTT,CASSPRQESPLHF
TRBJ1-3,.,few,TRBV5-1,TGCGCCAGCAGCTTGAACGCTGGAAACACCATATATTTT,CASSLNAGNTIYF
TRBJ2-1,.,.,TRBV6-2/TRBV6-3,TGTGCCAGCAGTACACCAAGGGGGGGATCCTACAATGAGCAGTTCTTC,CASSTPRGGSYNEQFF
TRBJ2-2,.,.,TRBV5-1,TGCGCCAGCAGCTTGACAAGTTACACCGGGGAGCTGTTTTTT,CASSLTSYTGELFF